Each of the 12 T cell receptor beta chains below was sequenced from the same sample in a study of blood T cells in healthy people across ages. The use of a sample-barcoded 5' primer and a J-beta primer mix characterized a second PCR of about 7 to 12 cycles. TCRdb reanalysed the 5' RACE reads using MiXCR and keeps one entry per CDR3 protein. The repertoire consists of under 1,100,000 distinct CDR3 sequences, with around 25% occurring once and the leading ten covering 0.65% to 0.75%. This same sample was also taken into another study, of T cells of mothers and their children.

The sequenced material came from blood. The receptors come from a girl aged 2 to 9 in good health.

The V and J genes are TRBV6-5 and TRBJ2-5, with a possible D match to TRBD2 (6 bases). CDR3 length equals 16 residues. Trimming took off 4 bases at V and 5 bases at J, with 20 bases between the two ends. Germline V gene lookup returns CDR1 MNHEY and CDR2 SVGAGI. CDR3 nucleotides: TGTGCCAGCAGTTTCCGGGCAATTACAGGAGGGGAGACCCAGTACTTC. Amino acids: CASSFRAITGGETQYF.

The chain carries TRBV2 and TRBJ1-5, with D possibly TRBD1 on 5 matching bases. The CDR3 has 19 residues. V was shortened by 5 bases and J by 6 bases, with 29 bases between the two germline ends. Germline CDR1 reads SNHLY; CDR2 reads FYNNEI. This CDR3 reads CASSHQLIRDPSPGQPQHF. The CDR3 bases are TGTGCCAGCAGTCACCAATTGATCCGGGACCCAAGTCCGGGTCAGCCCCAGCATTTT.

There are a few counts of this clonotype. This sequence joins TRBV5-1 and TRBJ2-7; 8 nucleotides agree with TRBD1. Germline V gives CDR1 SGHRS, CDR2 YFSETQ. This CDR3 has 12 amino acids. V dropped 4 bases and J dropped 11; count of bases not matched to a gene: 8. In nucleotides, the CDR3 is TGCGCCAGCAGCATAGACAGGGGACTGGAGTACTTC. This encodes CASSIDRGLEYF.

This clonotype has a handful of counts. V gene TRBV7-2 combines with J gene TRBJ1-2; tentative D call: TRBD1 (5 bases). CDR3 size: 12 residues. Germline CDR1 SGHTA, CDR2 FQGNSA. The V end was cut by 6 bases, the J end by 7 bases, with 12 bases between. CDR3 in DNA: TGTGCCAGCAGAGGGTCGGGGCCTGGCTACACCTTC. Residues: CASRGSGPGYTF.

The rearrangement links TRBV20-1 to TRBJ2-1; no clear D. The germline V gene encodes CDR1 DFQATT and CDR2 SNEGSKA (reference sequence). The ends were cut back, 1 base at V and 1 base at J, with 14 bases in the middle. The CDR3 runs 16 residues. The CDR3 protein is CSARGRRSGSYNEQFF. The CDR3 nucleotides are TGCAGTGCTAGAGGTAGGCGGAGTGGGTCCTACAATGAGCAGTTCTTC.

This clonotype has only a few counts. The chain joins TRBV28 to TRBJ1-2, with TRBD1 identical over 7 bases. Germline lookup yields CDR1 MDHEN and CDR2 SYDVKM. Trimming took 6 bases from V and 5 from J; bases not matched to a gene: 21. This CDR3 is 18 amino acids long. CDR3 DNA: TGTGCCAGCAGCGGCCAAAGGGGGCTGTTTGGCTACTATTATGGCTACACCTTC. Amino acids: CASSGQRGLFGYYYGYTF.

The chain carries TRBV5-1 and TRBJ2-5; D is unclear. The CDR3 is 15 amino acids. Trimming pared 0 bases from V and 3 bases from J, leaving 12 bases between. CDR1 and CDR2 from the germline V gene are SGHRS and YFSETQ. The CDR3 reads CASSLARLEEETQYF. CDR3 DNA sequence: TGCGCCAGCAGCTTGGCCAGGCTTGAGGAAGAGACCCAGTACTTC.

This clonotype was observed a handful of times. The genes are TRBV7-9 and TRBJ2-6; D not certain. Trimming pared 5 bases from V and 4 bases from J, leaving 21 bases between. The CDR3 consists of 18 residues. CDR1 SEHNR and CDR2 FQNEAQ come from the germline V gene (reference sequence). The CDR3 spells CASSRRIGQAGGANVLTF. The CDR3 DNA sequence: TGTGCCAGCAGCCGACGGATCGGCCAAGCAGGAGGGGCCAACGTCCTGACTTTC.

The chain is built from TRBV12-3 or TRBV12-4 and TRBJ2-1, with 12 bases matching TRBD2. The J call could be wrong; TRBJ2-7 is a better fit for the DNA end. CDR3 size: 14 residues. The CDR3 DNA is TGTGCCAGCACCCTGACTAGCGGGAGCCACGAGCAGTACTTC. Translation: CASTLTSGSHEQYF.

This clonotype was found a few times. The gene calls are TRBV27 and TRBJ2-2; 12 nucleotides match TRBD2. The CDR3 covers 17 residues. After removal of 3 bases from V and 4 bases from J, the junction contained 6 bases not matched to a gene. The germline CDR1 and CDR2 sequences are MNHEY and SMNVEV (reference sequence). The CDR3 DNA reads as TGTGCCAGCAGTTTGTCCCTAGCGGGAGGGGGCACCGGGGAGCTGTTTTTT. This codes for CASSLSLAGGGTGELFF.

The chain recombines TRBV11-2 with TRBJ2-5; D is possibly TRBD1 or TRBD2 (5 bases each). Trimming removed 1 base at V and 2 bases at J, with 11 bases between. The CDR3 is 15 amino acids. Germline lookup yields CDR1 SGHAT and CDR2 FQNNGV. The CDR3 DNA is TGTGCCAGCAGCTTAGGCCGGGACGGACAAGAGACCCAGTACTTC. Its translation is CASSLGRDGQETQYF.

CDR3 residues: CASSKGGSSKTQYF. CDR3 coding DNA: TGTGCCAGCAGTAAAGGCGGGAGTTCAAAGACCCAGTACTTC. The V and J genes are TRBV28 and TRBJ2-5; TRBD2 aligns across 7 bases. V lost 5 bases and J lost 6; bases outside the gene matches: 9. From germline, CDR1 is MDHEN and CDR2 SYDVKM. This CDR3 has 14 amino acids.